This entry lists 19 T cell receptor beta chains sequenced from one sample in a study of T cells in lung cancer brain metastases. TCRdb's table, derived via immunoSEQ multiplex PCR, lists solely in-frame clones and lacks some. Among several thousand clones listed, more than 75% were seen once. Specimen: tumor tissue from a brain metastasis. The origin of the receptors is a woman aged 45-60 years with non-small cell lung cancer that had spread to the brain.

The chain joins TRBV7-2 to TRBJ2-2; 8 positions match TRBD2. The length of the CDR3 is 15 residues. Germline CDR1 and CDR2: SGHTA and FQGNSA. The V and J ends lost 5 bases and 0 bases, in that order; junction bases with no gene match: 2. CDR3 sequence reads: CASSPAGANTGELFF. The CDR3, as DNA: TGTGCCAGCAGCCCAGCGGGAGCGAACACCGGGGAGCTGTTTTTT.

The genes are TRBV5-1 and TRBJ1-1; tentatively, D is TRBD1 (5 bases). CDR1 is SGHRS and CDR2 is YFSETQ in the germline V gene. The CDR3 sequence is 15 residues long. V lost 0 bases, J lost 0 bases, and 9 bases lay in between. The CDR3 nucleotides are TGCGCCAGCAGCTTGGCCCCAGGGCTGAACACTGAAGCTTTCTTT. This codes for CASSLAPGLNTEAFF.

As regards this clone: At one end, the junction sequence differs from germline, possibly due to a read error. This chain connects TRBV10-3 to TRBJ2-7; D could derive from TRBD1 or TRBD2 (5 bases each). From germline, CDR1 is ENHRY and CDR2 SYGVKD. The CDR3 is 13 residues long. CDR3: CAVRDDVSYEQYF. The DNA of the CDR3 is TGTGCCGTCAGGGACGATGTCTCCTACGAGCAGTACTTC.

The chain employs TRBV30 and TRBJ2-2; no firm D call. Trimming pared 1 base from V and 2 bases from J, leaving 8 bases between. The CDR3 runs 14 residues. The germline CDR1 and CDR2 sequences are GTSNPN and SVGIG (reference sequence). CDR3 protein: CAWSGPVNTGELFF. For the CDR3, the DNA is TGTGCCTGGAGTGGACCCGTCAACACCGGGGAGCTGTTTTTT. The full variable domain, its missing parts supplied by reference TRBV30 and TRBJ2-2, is SQTIHQWPATLVQPVGSPLSLECTVEGTSNPNLYWYRQAAGRGLQLLFYSVGIGQISSEVPQNLSASRPQDRQFILSSKKLLLSDSGFYLCAWSGPVNTGELFFGEGSRLTVL.

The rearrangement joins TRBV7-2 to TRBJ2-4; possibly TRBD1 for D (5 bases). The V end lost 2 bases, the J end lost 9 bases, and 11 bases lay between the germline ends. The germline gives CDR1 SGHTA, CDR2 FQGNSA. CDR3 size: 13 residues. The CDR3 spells CASSLLGESIQYF. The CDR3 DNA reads TGTGCCAGCAGCTTATTAGGGGAAAGCATTCAGTACTTC.

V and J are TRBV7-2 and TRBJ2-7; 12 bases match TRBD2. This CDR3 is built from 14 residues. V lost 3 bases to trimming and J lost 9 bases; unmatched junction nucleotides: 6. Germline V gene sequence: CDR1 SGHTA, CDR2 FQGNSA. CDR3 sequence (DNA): TGTGCCAGCAGCTTCTCTAGCGGGAGGGGAGGGCAGTACTTC. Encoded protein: CASSFSSGRGGQYF. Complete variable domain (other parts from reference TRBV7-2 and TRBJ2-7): GAGVSQSPSNKVTEKGKDVELRCDPISGHTALYWYRQSLGQGLEFLIYFQGNSAPDKSGLPSDRFSAERTGGSVSTLTIQRTQQEDSAVYLCASSFSSGRGGQYFGPGTRLTVT.

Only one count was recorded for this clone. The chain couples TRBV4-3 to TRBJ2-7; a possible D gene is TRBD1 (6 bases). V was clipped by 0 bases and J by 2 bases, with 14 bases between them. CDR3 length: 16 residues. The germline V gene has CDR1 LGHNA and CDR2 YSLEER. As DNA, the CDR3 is TGCGCCAGCAGCCAAGACCGGGACATTTGGGCCTACGAGCAGTACTTC. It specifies CASSQDRDIWAYEQYF.

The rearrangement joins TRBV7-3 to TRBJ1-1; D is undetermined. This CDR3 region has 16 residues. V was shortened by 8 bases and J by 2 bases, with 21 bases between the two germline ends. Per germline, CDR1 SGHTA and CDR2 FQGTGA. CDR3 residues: CASGPLISGFNTEAFF. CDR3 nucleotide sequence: TGTGCCAGCGGGCCTTTAATATCGGGATTTAACACTGAAGCTTTCTTT. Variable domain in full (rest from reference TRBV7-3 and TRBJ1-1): GAGVSQTPSNKVTEKGKYVELRCDPISGHTALYWYRQSLGQGPEFLIYFQGTGAADDSGLPNDRFFAVRPEGSVSTLKIQRTERGDSAVYLCASGPLISGFNTEAFFGQGTRLTVV.

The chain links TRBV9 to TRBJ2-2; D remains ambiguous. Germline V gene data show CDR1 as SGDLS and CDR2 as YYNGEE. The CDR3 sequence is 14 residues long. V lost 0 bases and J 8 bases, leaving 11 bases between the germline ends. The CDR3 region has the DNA TGTGCCAGCAGCGTAGGACTTATGTCTGGGGAGCTGTTTTTT. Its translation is CASSVGLMSGELFF.

CDR3: CASSQDSREAFF. The CDR3 DNA follows: TGTGCCAGCAGCCAAGATTCCCGGGAGGCTTTCTTT. This chain joins TRBV4-2 and TRBJ1-1, with D hard to call. The CDR3 has 12 residues. CDR1 and CDR2 from the germline V gene are LGHNA and YNFKEQ. Deletions cut 0 bases from V and 11 bases from J, with 10 bases between.

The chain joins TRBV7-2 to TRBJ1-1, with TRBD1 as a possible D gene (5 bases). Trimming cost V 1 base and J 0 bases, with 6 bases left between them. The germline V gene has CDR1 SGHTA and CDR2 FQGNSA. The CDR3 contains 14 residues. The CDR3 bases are TGTGCCAGCAGCTTAGACAGGTTGAACACTGAAGCTTTCTTT. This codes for CASSLDRLNTEAFF. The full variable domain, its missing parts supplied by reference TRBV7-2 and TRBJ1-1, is GAGVSQSPSNKVTEKGKDVELRCDPISGHTALYWYRQSLGQGLEFLIYFQGNSAPDKSGLPSDRFSAERTGGSVSTLTIQRTQQEDSAVYLCASSLDRLNTEAFFGQGTRLTVV.

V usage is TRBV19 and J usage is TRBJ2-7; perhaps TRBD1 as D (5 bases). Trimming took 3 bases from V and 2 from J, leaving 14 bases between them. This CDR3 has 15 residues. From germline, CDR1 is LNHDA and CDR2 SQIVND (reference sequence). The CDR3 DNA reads TGTGCCAGTAGTATGAAGGGGAACCCGACCTACGAGCAGTACTTC. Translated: CASSMKGNPTYEQYF.

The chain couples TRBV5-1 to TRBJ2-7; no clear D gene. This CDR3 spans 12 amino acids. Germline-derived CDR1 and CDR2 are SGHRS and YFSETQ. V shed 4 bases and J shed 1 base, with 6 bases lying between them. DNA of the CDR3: TGCGCCAGCAGCCCCCCGTCCTACGAGCAGTACTTC. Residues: CASSPPSYEQYF.

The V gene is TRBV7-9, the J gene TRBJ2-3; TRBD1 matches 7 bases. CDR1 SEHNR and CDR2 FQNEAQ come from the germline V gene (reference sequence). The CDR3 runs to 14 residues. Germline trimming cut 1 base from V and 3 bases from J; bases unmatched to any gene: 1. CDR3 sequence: CASSLDRGTDTQYF. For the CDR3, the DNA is TGTGCCAGCAGCTTAGACAGGGGTACAGATACGCAGTATTTT. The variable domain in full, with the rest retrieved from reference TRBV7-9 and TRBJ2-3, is DTGVSQNPRHKITKRGQNVTFRCDPISEHNRLYWYRQTLGQGPEFLTYFQNEAQLEKSRLLSDRFSAERPKGSFSTLEIQRTEQGDSAMYLCASSLDRGTDTQYFGPGTRLTVL.

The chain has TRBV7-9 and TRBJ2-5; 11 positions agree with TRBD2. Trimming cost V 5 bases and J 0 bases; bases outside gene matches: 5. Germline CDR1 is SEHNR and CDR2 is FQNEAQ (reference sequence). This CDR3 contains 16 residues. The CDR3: CASSPGLAAYQETQYF. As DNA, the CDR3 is TGTGCCAGCAGCCCGGGACTAGCGGCGTACCAAGAGACCCAGTACTTC.

The CDR3 DNA follows: TGTGCCAGCAGCCGGGACCGGGGAGAGCAGTACTTC. Protein product: CASSRDRGEQYF. The J gene is TRBJ2-7, the V gene TRBV5-5; D possibly matches TRBD1 or TRBD2 (5 bases each). Trimming cost V 4 bases and J 7 bases, with 12 bases left between them. The germline V gene encodes CDR1 SGHKS and CDR2 YYEKEE (reference sequence). This CDR3 comprises 12 residues.

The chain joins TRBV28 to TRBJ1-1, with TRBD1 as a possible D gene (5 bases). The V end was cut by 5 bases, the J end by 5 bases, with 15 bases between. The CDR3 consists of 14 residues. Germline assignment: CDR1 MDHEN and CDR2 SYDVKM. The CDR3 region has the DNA TGTGCCAGCAGTGCGGAGGAGGGGAGGACTGAAGCTTTCTTT. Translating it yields CASSAEEGRTEAFF.

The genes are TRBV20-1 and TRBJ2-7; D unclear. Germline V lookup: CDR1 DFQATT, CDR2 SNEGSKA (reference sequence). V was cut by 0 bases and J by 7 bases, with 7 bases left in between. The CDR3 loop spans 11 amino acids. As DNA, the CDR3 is TGCAGTGCTAGAGATACTTGGGAGCAGTACTTC. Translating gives CSARDTWEQYF.

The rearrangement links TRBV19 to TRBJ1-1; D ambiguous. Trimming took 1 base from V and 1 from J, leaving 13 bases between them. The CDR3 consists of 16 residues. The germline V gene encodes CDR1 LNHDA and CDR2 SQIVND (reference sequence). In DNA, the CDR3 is TGTGCCAGTAGTATAGTAGGACGGGGAGGGAACACTGAAGCTTTCTTT. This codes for CASSIVGRGGNTEAFF.